This record looks at one T cell receptor beta chain sequence and its context. The target antigen is unknown. The data stem from a study of CXCR3-negative and CXCR3-positive naive CD8 T cells. This CDR3 is 16 amino acids long. Germline assignment: CDR1 MDHEN and CDR2 SYDVKM. General observations from the study: CD5 surface expression was similar among naive subsets, and TCR strength was estimated by inference from TRB CDR3 properties. The study found more hydrophobic TRB CDR3s in CXCR3-positive naive cells than in CXCR3-negative naive cells.

The authors prepared UMI-labeled TRB cDNA libraries by 5' RACE. One entry per CDR3 protein, without DNA, is what TCRdb gives after re-calling the 5' RACE reads. The sample includes 150,000 to 170,000 distinct CDR3 sequences. The specimen sequenced was naive CXCR3+ CD8+ T cells from blood. The subset: CD45RO-CCR7+CD27+CD95- naive CD8+ T cells expressing CXCR3 (TNR3+). The clonotype originates from a human donor in good health. Some clones in this sample may be carry-over from other donors' samples. The V gene is TRBV28, the J gene TRBJ1-2. CDR3: CASSLLETDPNYGYTF.